Presented here are 6 T cell receptor beta chains from one specimen sequenced in a study of post-analysis software for immune sequencing data. Findings of the study overall: Patients used five TRBV segments, including TRBV5-6, TRBV5-1 and TRBV20-1, more often than controls.

The antigens these receptors bind are not known. Unique-molecular-identifier-tagged TCR beta cDNA libraries were used. TCRdb fed the PCR reads into MiXCR, producing one record per CDR3 protein. This table has under 650,000 distinct CDR3 sequences, around 44% appearing once. The specimen was blood. The receptors shown here come from a girl between 5 and 17 years old with multiple sclerosis.

Note on this clonotype: One end of the junction varies from germline; a read error may be responsible. The V gene is TRBV2, the J gene TRBJ1-2; D is perhaps TRBD1 (6 bases). Germline values: CDR1 SNHLY, CDR2 FYNNEI. The CDR3 runs 14 residues. The CDR3 reads CASREAGGYYGYTF. In DNA form, the CDR3 reads TGTGCCAGCAGGGAAGCCGGGGGCTACTATGGCTACACCTTC.

Worth noting for this clonotype: A read error is possible here, since a much larger clone lies one base away. The J gene is TRBJ2-3, the V gene TRBV12-3 or TRBV12-4; D not resolved. The V end lost 5 bases, the J end lost 4 bases, and 7 bases lay between the germline ends. This CDR3 has 12 residues. DNA of the CDR3: TGTGCCAGCAGTCCCAACGCAGATACGCAGTATTTT. Its protein is CASSPNADTQYF.

The chain combines TRBV5-1 with TRBJ1-4; 10 nucleotides line up with TRBD1. The germline gives CDR1 SGHRS, CDR2 YFSETQ. V dropped 6 bases and J dropped 6; count of bases not matched to a gene: 5. The CDR3 loop spans 14 amino acids. In nucleotides, the CDR3 is TGCGCCAGCAAACCCGGGACAGGGGATGAAAAACTGTTTTTT. Protein: CASKPGTGDEKLFF.

This CDR3 is CAWSVGLLSATNEKLFF. The CDR3 coding sequence is TGTGCCTGGAGTGTGGGGCTCCTATCCGCAACTAATGAAAAACTGTTTTTT. The chain combines TRBV30 with TRBJ1-4, with a possible D match to TRBD1 (5 bases). Germline CDR1 and CDR2: GTSNPN and SVGIG (reference sequence). Deletions cut 0 bases from V and 0 bases from J, with 14 bases between. CDR3 length: 17 amino acids.

This clonotype was observed a handful of times. This chain links TRBV4-1 with TRBJ1-2, with 8 bases matching TRBD1. Germline V lookup: CDR1 MGHRA, CDR2 YSYEKL. This CDR3 is built from 16 residues. Trimming cost V 6 bases and J 3 bases; bases outside gene matches: 12. Here the CDR3 reads CASSPQWQGADYGYTF. The CDR3 DNA reads as TGCGCCAGCAGTCCACAATGGCAGGGGGCGGACTATGGCTACACCTTC.

This clonotype was picked up a small number of times. The chain combines TRBV6-6 with TRBJ2-4; D is ambiguous. Matching the DNA end better, TRBJ2-7 makes the J call doubtful. CDR1 is MNHNY and CDR2 is SVGAGI in the germline V gene (reference sequence). The CDR3 loop spans 14 amino acids. CDR3: CASRSGHLSYEQYF. The CDR3 DNA reads TGTGCCAGCAGGTCGGGCCACCTCTCCTACGAGCAGTACTTC.